This T cell receptor beta chain was obtained from a study of synovial regulatory T cells in juvenile arthritis. Study in general: One patient received methotrexate plus infliximab; one lacked treatment information.

Profiling relied on immunoSEQ multiplex PCR, and the TCRdb table lists in-frame clones only, not all of them. The table lists about 2,500 clones. Germline V lookup: CDR1 SGDLS, CDR2 YYNGEE. The CDR3 runs to 12 residues. The DNA is unrecorded. Whole-study results and caveats: Synovial Tregs shared more CDR3 sequences with iaTregs than other blood Tregs.

The synovial samples were synovial fluid, paired with peripheral blood from each active arthritis patient. The approximately 11 donors had active juvenile idiopathic arthritis, with 3 polyarticular and 8 oligoarticular cases. This clone is labeled medium-sized based on frequency. Its antigen is as yet unknown. Sequences were obtained from Treg cells from the synovium. The chain is built from TRBV9 and TRBJ2-3; the D call of TRBD2 rests on TCRdb alone, since no DNA is present to check it. The TCR sequence derives from a donor younger than 35 with juvenile idiopathic arthritis. This chain's CDR3 is CASSVVGDTQYF.